This T cell receptor beta chain was documented in a study of cytomegalovirus exposure and HLA in healthy donors. These donors counted as nominally healthy when sampled, but unrecorded immune exposures were likely. The germline CDR1 and CDR2 sequences are MNHEY and SVGAGI. V was shortened by 5 bases and J by 3 bases, with 11 bases between the two germline ends. This CDR3 comprises 14 residues. PCR employed 60 Vbeta and 13 Jbeta primers. The data were produced by immunoSEQ multiplex PCR, yet TCRdb's version contains in-frame clones alone and is incomplete. The sample yields 180,000 or so clones, about 79% seen once.

The clonotype comes from a man aged 50 to 60 in good health and CMV-seropositive. The sample taken for sequencing was PBMCs. This chain uses TRBV6-5 with TRBJ1-5, with a tentative D call TRBD1 (6 bases). CDR3 sequence: CASSEQGANQPQHF. For the CDR3, the DNA is TGTGCCAGCAGTGAACAGGGTGCCAATCAGCCCCAGCATTTT.